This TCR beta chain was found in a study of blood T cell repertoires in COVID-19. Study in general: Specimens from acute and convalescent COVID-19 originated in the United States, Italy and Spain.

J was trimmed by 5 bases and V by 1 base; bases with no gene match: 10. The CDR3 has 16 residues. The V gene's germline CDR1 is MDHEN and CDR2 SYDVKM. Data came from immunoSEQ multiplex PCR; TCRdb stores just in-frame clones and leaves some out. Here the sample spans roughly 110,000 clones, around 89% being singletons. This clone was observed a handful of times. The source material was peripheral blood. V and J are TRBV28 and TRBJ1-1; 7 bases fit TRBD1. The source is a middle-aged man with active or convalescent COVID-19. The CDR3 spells CASSLYPRGVTTEAFF. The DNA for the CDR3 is TGTGCCAGCAGTTTATATCCCAGGGGGGTTACAACTGAAGCTTTCTTT. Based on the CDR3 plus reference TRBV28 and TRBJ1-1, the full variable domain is DVKVTQSSRYLVKRTGEKVFLECVQDMDHENMFWYRQDPGLGLRLIYFSYDVKMKEKGDIPEGYSVSREKKERFSLILESASTNQTSMYLCASSLYPRGVTTEAFFGQGTRLTVV.